These 7 T cell receptor beta chains came from one sample sequenced in a study of a mutant IDH1 vaccine in newly diagnosed glioma. Stated time point: week 23, last vaccination. A 20-mer mutant IDH1 peptide at 300 ug was injected subcutaneously with topical imiquimod. No antigen is known for these receptors. Sequencing was performed with immunoSEQ multiplex PCR; in TCRdb, only in-frame clones are kept and a portion is missing. The sample has around 60,000 clones, about 85% seen once. Specimen: PBMCs, collected from a glioma patient whose treatment included an IDH1 peptide vaccine. All receptors derive from a man aged 30 to 45 with glioma.

CDR3 loop: CASSQKGTGSYEQYF. The CDR3 DNA is TGCGCCAGCAGCCAAAAAGGGACAGGATCCTACGAGCAGTACTTC. The J gene is TRBJ2-7, the V gene TRBV4-1; TRBD1 matches 8 bases. There are 15 residues in the CDR3. The V gene end was trimmed by 2 bases and the J gene end by 1 base; junction bases not matched to a gene: 4. The germline CDR1 and CDR2 sequences are MGHRA and YSYEKL.

The CDR3 protein is CASSQGRVTEAFF. The CDR3 nucleotides are TGCGCCAGCAGCCAAGGGAGGGTCACCGAAGCTTTCTTT. The J gene is TRBJ1-1, the V gene TRBV4-1; D uncertain. V was clipped by 1 base and J by 8 bases, with 11 bases between them. Germline values: CDR1 MGHRA, CDR2 YSYEKL. The CDR3 length is 13 residues.

The chain has TRBV5-1 and TRBJ1-1; no reliable D call. In germline, CDR1 is SGHRS, CDR2 YFSETQ. The CDR3 extends over 17 amino acids. The V gene lost 4 bases and the J gene lost 0 bases, with 19 bases spanning the gap. DNA of the CDR3: TGCGCCAGCAGCCCCATGGACGACTTTCCAATGAACACTGAAGCTTTCTTT. Translated, it gives CASSPMDDFPMNTEAFF.

The chain has TRBV5-1 and TRBJ2-5; 15 bases map to TRBD2. The V gene end was trimmed by 4 bases and the J gene end by 2 bases; junction bases not matched to a gene: 6. Germline loops: CDR1 SGHRS, CDR2 YFSETQ. The CDR3 sequence is 17 residues long. CDR3 in amino acids: CASSRGLAGGLQETQYF. The DNA for the CDR3 is TGCGCCAGCAGCCGCGGACTAGCGGGGGGGCTACAAGAGACCCAGTACTTC.

The CDR3 protein is CASSLAGGSTDTQYF. In DNA form, the CDR3 reads TGTGCCAGCAGCTTAGCGGGGGGAAGCACAGATACGCAGTATTTT. This chain links TRBV7-6 with TRBJ2-3; a possible D gene is TRBD2 (6 bases). This CDR3 region has 15 residues. Germline V gene lookup returns CDR1 SGHVS and CDR2 FNYEAQ. Trimming cost V 0 bases and J 0 bases, with 7 bases left between them.

The V gene is TRBV28, the J gene TRBJ2-7; TRBD2 agrees at 9 bases. J gave up 2 bases and V 7 bases, and 12 bases lay outside the gene matches. Germline-derived CDR1 and CDR2 are MDHEN and SYDVKM. The CDR3 is 16 amino acids. The CDR3 bases are TGTGCCAGCATTACTGCGGGTAGCGGGGGAGCCTACGAGCAGTACTTC. It yields the protein CASITAGSGGAYEQYF.

This clone showed up just once. This chain connects TRBV27 to TRBJ1-6, with a possible D match to TRBD1 (6 bases). The V end was cut by 3 bases, the J end by 5 bases, with 8 bases between. Per germline, CDR1 MNHEY and CDR2 SMNVEV (reference sequence). This CDR3 has 14 amino acids. CDR3 bases: TGTGCCAGCAGTTTCGGACAGAATAATTCACCCCTCCACTTT. It specifies CASSFGQNNSPLHF.